This TCR beta chain was captured in a study of metastatic and nonmetastatic thyroid tumors. The CDR3 is 12 amino acids. Germline V gene lookup returns CDR1 MNHEY and CDR2 SMNVEV (reference sequence). Trimming removed 3 bases at V and 9 bases at J, with 8 bases between. Patients were all untreated before their thyroid surgery. This clone was picked up many times. TCRdb re-clonotyped the PCR reads through MiXCR. The repertoire has approximately 44,000 clones, 28% of them found once; the top ten carry more than 8%. The source material was blood. The chain is built from TRBV27 and TRBJ2-2; D remains unclear. The clonotype comes from a male donor with papillary thyroid cancer or a benign thyroid nodule (not recorded which). Some clones in this sample may be carry-over from other donors' samples. The DNA of the CDR3 is TGTGCCAGCAGTTTCCCGGGCAGGGAGCTGTTTTTT. Its translation: CASSFPGRELFF.